The clone carrying this T cell receptor beta chain has a handful of counts. Its cognate antigen is unknown. The donors, all healthy, were Caucasians living in Russia, aged roughly 6 to 100. A sample-barcoded 5' primer and a J-beta primer mix were used in a second PCR of about 7 to 12 cycles. MiXCR, applied by TCRdb to the 5' RACE reads, yields one record per CDR3 protein. The sample records around 990,000 distinct CDR3 sequences, approximately 26% being singletons. This specimen belongs to a study of blood T cells in healthy people across ages. Study conclusions and caveats: Unsorted PBMC input precluded a conclusive naive versus antigen-experienced comparison.

Germline values: CDR1 SQVTM, CDR2 ANQGSEA. J gave up 4 bases and V 6 bases, and 12 bases lay outside the gene matches. The CDR3 has 15 residues. These data were also reused for a study on T cells of mothers and their children. That paper notes: cDNA was made from all extracted RNA, approximately 1.5 ug per 15 ul. Whether related or unrelated, pairs show similar shaping of TCR recombination output by thymic selection.

What was sequenced was blood. This TCR came from a girl between 2 and 10 years old in good health. This chain joins TRBV29-1 and TRBJ2-5, with TRBD1 matching 9 bases. The CDR3 sequence: CSVRPRDREGETQYF. The DNA for the CDR3 is TGCAGCGTCCGACCCCGGGACAGGGAGGGAGAGACCCAGTACTTC.